Presented here are 4 T cell receptor beta chains from one specimen sequenced in a study of TET2 disruption in CD19-targeted CAR T cells. Sample treatment: autologous CTL019 cells: CD19 CAR with 4-1BB and CD3 zeta domains. Antigen specificity for these receptors is unknown. Here immunoSEQ multiplex PCR was the method, and the copy in TCRdb shows in-frame clones only, minus some. The table lists about 2,000 clones. This specimen consisted of CD8+ T cells sorted from cultured blood T cells, obtained for CD19 CAR T cell therapy. The receptors derive from a man aged 70-80 years with chronic lymphocytic leukemia.

This clone ranks as medium-sized (0.01 to 0.1%) in terms of frequency. Sequencing ends 3 residues short of the CDR3 end; the germline J gene provides the rest. The chain recombines TRBV15 with TRBJ2-3; D might be TRBD1 (5 bases). This CDR3 has 14 amino acids. CDR1 is LNHNV, CDR2 YYDKDF, per germline (reference sequence). V lost 5 bases and J 5 bases, leaving 14 bases between the germline ends. Incomplete CDR3 DNA: TGTGCCACCAGCTCGACAGAAAGGATAGATACG. It translates to CATSSTERIDT. The full CDR3 protein is CATSSTERIDTQYF.

Frequency places this clone as medium-sized (0.01 to 0.1%). The CDR3 is cut off 3 residues early in the read; its end comes from the germline J gene. The V call is TRBV30, the J call TRBJ1-6; 7 positions match TRBD1. Germline assignment: CDR1 GTSNPN and CDR2 SVGIG (reference sequence). This CDR3 is built from 17 residues. V shed 2 bases, J shed 2 bases, and the junction held 9 bases outside the gene matches. The chain's CDR3 is CAWSSDRAGTYNSPLHF. The DNA read from the CDR3 is TGTGCCTGGAGTTCTGACAGGGCAGGGACCTATAATTCACCC.

By frequency, this clone registers medium-sized. The sample holds other DNA sequences that translate to the same CDR3. The DNA read from the CDR3 is TGCAGTGCTAGAGATAGGACAGGGGGCTTAAATTCACCC. The encoded protein is CSARDRTGGLNSP. The whole CDR3 sequence reads CSARDRTGGLNSPLHF. This chain uses TRBV20-1 with TRBJ1-6, with 11 bases fitting TRBD1. The read ends 3 residues before the CDR3 terminus; that terminus is restored from the germline J gene. The J segment lost 7 bases and the V segment lost 0 bases, leaving 5 bases of the junction unmatched. The CDR3 has 16 residues. The V gene's germline CDR1 is DFQATT and CDR2 SNEGSKA (reference sequence).

Remarks on this clone: Sequencing ends 3 residues short of the CDR3 end; the germline J gene provides the rest. This chain uses TRBV6-2 or TRBV6-3 with TRBJ1-2, with a possible D match to TRBD1 (6 bases). CDR1 is MNHEY, CDR2 SVGEGT, per germline. CDR3 size: 13 residues. Here the CDR3 reads CASSPGVYNEYTF. CDR3 DNA, as far as it was read: TGTGCCAGCAGTCCAGGGGTTTACAATGAA.